These 32 T cell receptor beta chains were all obtained from the same sample, sequenced in a study of T cells after yellow fever vaccination. TCRdb reprocessed the 5' RACE reads with MiXCR, giving one entry per CDR3 protein. The sample lists roughly 320,000 distinct CDR3 sequences; around a tenth were seen once. Sample: CD4+ T cells sorted from PBMCs, taken 45 days after the yellow fever booster vaccination. Source of these receptors: a man between 18 and 29 years old who received the YFV17D yellow fever vaccine.

This clonotype turned up a few times. The chain recombines TRBV20-1 with TRBJ1-1, with 9 bases identical to TRBD1. The trim removed 5 bases at V and 5 bases at J, leaving 15 bases unmatched. From germline, CDR1 is DFQATT and CDR2 SNEGSKA (reference sequence). This CDR3 is 16 amino acids long. The CDR3 bases are TGCAGTGCTCCAAACCCCGGGACAGGGTTAGGAACTGAAGCTTTCTTT. Protein sequence: CSAPNPGTGLGTEAFF.

This clonotype was seen more than once but under ten times. V is TRBV9 and J is TRBJ2-3, with D perhaps TRBD1 (6 bases). V was shortened by 4 bases and J by 0 bases, with 18 bases between the two germline ends. Germline V gives CDR1 SGDLS, CDR2 YYNGEE. CDR3 length equals 17 residues. Here the CDR3 reads CASSPFLTGSSTDTQYF. CDR3 coding DNA: TGTGCCAGCAGCCCGTTTCTGACAGGTTCGAGCACAGATACGCAGTATTTT.

The V gene is TRBV20-1, the J gene TRBJ2-3; 8 nucleotides align to TRBD2. CDR3 length: 14 amino acids. Germline CDR1 is DFQATT and CDR2 is SNEGSKA (reference sequence). The V segment lost 3 bases and the J segment 0 bases; nucleotides outside the gene matches: 2. CDR3 in DNA: TGCAGTGCTAGGGAGCGGGGGAGCACAGATACGCAGTATTTT. This translates into CSARERGSTDTQYF.

This clonotype was seen ten or more times. The chain joins TRBV27 to TRBJ2-5, with TRBD2 as a possible D gene (5 bases). The ends were cut back, 6 bases at V and 1 base at J, with 12 bases in the middle. The CDR3 runs 14 residues. Germline values: CDR1 MNHEY, CDR2 SMNVEV (reference sequence). The CDR3 bases are TGTGCCAGCAGCCTTAGCGAGACCCAAGAGACCCAGTACTTC. It translates to CASSLSETQETQYF.

J is TRBJ1-4 and V is TRBV28; D is ambiguous. V was shortened by 5 bases and J by 14 bases, with 15 bases between the two germline ends. In germline, CDR1 is MDHEN, CDR2 SYDVKM. This CDR3 is 12 amino acids long. The CDR3 region is CASSLSGSRLFF. DNA of the CDR3: TGTGCCAGCAGTCTGTCGGGGAGTAGGCTGTTTTTT. Filled out from reference TRBV28 and TRBJ1-4, the complete variable domain reads DVKVTQSSRYLVKRTGEKVFLECVQDMDHENMFWYRQDPGLGLRLIYFSYDVKMKEKGDIPEGYSVSREKKERFSLILESASTNQTSMYLCASSLSGSRLFFGSGTQLSVL.

The chain carries TRBV7-2 and TRBJ2-3; 9 nucleotides align to TRBD2. The CDR3 is 15 amino acids. The V gene's germline CDR1 is SGHTA and CDR2 FQGNSA. V trimming: 8 bases; J trimming: 2 bases; junction bases outside the gene matches: 8. CDR3 in amino acids: CASGVAGGYTDTQYF. In DNA, the CDR3 is TGTGCCAGCGGCGTGGCGGGGGGGTACACAGATACGCAGTATTTT.

This clonotype has only a few counts. The V gene is TRBV6-6, the J gene TRBJ2-2; D is undetermined. CDR3 length: 15 residues. Germline V gene lookup returns CDR1 MNHNY and CDR2 SVGAGI (reference sequence). V lost 0 bases to trimming and J lost 1 base, with 6 bases between them. CDR3 bases: TGTGCCAGCAGTTACTCCCGCTTGAACACCGGGGAGCTGTTTTTT. Translation: CASSYSRLNTGELFF.

V usage is TRBV7-9 and J usage is TRBJ1-2; 7 bases match TRBD1. The V and J ends lost 1 base and 4 bases, in that order; junction bases with no gene match: 6. This CDR3 comprises 15 residues. Germline CDR1 SEHNR, CDR2 FQNEAQ (reference sequence). This chain's CDR3 is CASSLEGQRFYGYTF. CDR3 DNA: TGTGCCAGCAGCTTAGAGGGACAGAGATTCTATGGCTACACCTTC.

This clonotype occurred a few times. The chain carries TRBV4-1 and TRBJ2-7; 7 nucleotides align to TRBD1. CDR3 length: 16 residues. The germline CDR1 and CDR2 sequences are MGHRA and YSYEKL. V was clipped by 1 base and J by 2 bases; unmatched bases: 8. The CDR3 bases are TGCGCCAGCAGCCAAGCTACCGGGACAGCCCCCTACGAGCAGTACTTC. Its translation: CASSQATGTAPYEQYF.

The chain couples TRBV27 to TRBJ1-1; 8 bases map to TRBD1. The CDR3 contains 17 residues. Per germline, CDR1 MNHEY and CDR2 SMNVEV (reference sequence). Germline trimming cut 0 bases from V and 3 bases from J; bases unmatched to any gene: 9. CDR3 sequence (DNA): TGTGCCAGCAGTTTATCGGCAGGACAGGGAAGTTACACTGAAGCTTTCTTT. Its protein product is CASSLSAGQGSYTEAFF.

This clonotype turned up a few times. The V and J genes are TRBV5-1 and TRBJ1-1, with D possibly matching TRBD1 (5 bases). V gave up 4 bases and J gave up 4 bases, with 20 bases separating them. The CDR3 length is 16 residues. The V gene's germline CDR1 is SGHRS and CDR2 YFSETQ. This chain's CDR3 is CASSPDPGGGITEAFF. Here the CDR3 DNA reads TGCGCCAGCAGCCCCGACCCCGGGGGGGGGATCACTGAAGCTTTCTTT.

The chain joins TRBV6-5 to TRBJ2-3; D tentatively fits TRBD1 or TRBD2 (5 bases each). The V end lost 6 bases, the J end lost 1 base, and 8 bases lay between the germline ends. The CDR3 covers 13 residues. Germline values: CDR1 MNHEY, CDR2 SVGAGI. CDR3 DNA: TGTGCCAGCAGGGGGGACGGCACAGATACGCAGTATTTT. Translating it yields CASRGDGTDTQYF.

This clonotype has at least ten counts. The V and J genes are TRBV5-1 and TRBJ2-5; 7 nucleotides line up with TRBD2. The CDR3 consists of 15 residues. Looked up from germline, CDR1 is SGHRS and CDR2 is YFSETQ. J was trimmed by 6 bases and V by 1 base; bases with no gene match: 9. In DNA, the CDR3 is TGCGCCAGCAGCTTGAATGAGCGGGGAAGGCAGACCCAGTACTTC. Translating gives CASSLNERGRQTQYF.

This clonotype was picked up a small number of times. The CDR3 DNA sequence: TGTGCCAGCAGCTTCAACCCGCTAGCGGTAACAGATACGCAGTATTTT. Translation: CASSFNPLAVTDTQYF. This chain connects TRBV9 to TRBJ2-3, with 7 bases fitting TRBD2. This CDR3 is built from 16 residues. Germline CDR1 and CDR2: SGDLS and YYNGEE. With 4 bases clipped from V and 3 bases from J, the junction kept 11 bases outside the gene matches. Supplemented by reference TRBV9 and TRBJ2-3, the full variable domain reads DSGVTQTPKHLITATGQRVTLRCSPRSGDLSVYWYQQSLDQGLQFLIQYYNGEERAKGNILERFSAQQFPDLHSELNLSSLELGDSALYFCASSFNPLAVTDTQYFGPGTRLTVL.

There are a few counts of this clonotype. This CDR3 reads CACRAHIYEQYV. As DNA, the CDR3 is TGCGCCTGCAGGGCCCACATTTACGAGCAGTACGTC. The chain has TRBV23-1 and TRBJ2-7; a weak D match, TRBD1 (5 bases). TRBV23-1 is an open reading frame, and its role is uncertain. The CDR3 runs to 12 residues.

There are many counts of this clonotype. The chain is built from TRBV12-3 or TRBV12-4 and TRBJ1-4; TRBD1 matches at 10 bases. Trimming took 6 bases from V and 7 from J; bases not matched to a gene: 2. The CDR3 runs 13 residues. CDR3 nucleotide sequence: TGTGCCAGCAGCCGGGACAGGGGTGAAAAACTGTTTTTT. It codes for CASSRDRGEKLFF.

This clonotype has a count of ten or more. The V call is TRBV25-1, the J call TRBJ2-2, with TRBD1 matching 11 bases. With 5 bases clipped from V and 7 bases from J, the junction kept 9 bases outside the gene matches. CDR3 length: 16 amino acids. Germline CDR1 reads MGHDK; CDR2 reads SYGVNS. The CDR3 spells CASSKTLGQGDGELFF. The CDR3 DNA reads as TGTGCCAGCAGTAAGACGTTGGGACAGGGGGACGGGGAGCTGTTTTTT.

The chain has TRBV6-2 or TRBV6-3 and TRBJ2-7; D ambiguous. Germline CDR1 reads MNHEY; CDR2 reads SVGEGT. V lost 2 bases, J lost 0 bases, and 11 bases lay in between. The CDR3 is 15 amino acids. Written as DNA, the CDR3 is TGTGCCAGCAGTTACGGCTCTGCGAGCTCCTACGAGCAGTACTTC. Translation gives CASSYGSASSYEQYF.

The table lists this clonotype with many counts. The genes are TRBV11-2 and TRBJ2-3, with no clear D. V lost 4 bases and J lost 2, with 13 bases in between. This CDR3 has 15 residues. Germline CDR1 is SGHAT and CDR2 is FQNNGV. The CDR3 nucleotides are TGTGCCAGCAGCTCCTGGTCGGCACACACAGATACGCAGTATTTT. Its protein is CASSSWSAHTDTQYF.

In this sample, this clonotype turned up a few times. This chain uses TRBV7-2 with TRBJ2-1, with a possible D match to TRBD1 (5 bases). The CDR3 extends over 13 amino acids. Trimming shortened V by 5 bases and J by 10 bases, and 15 bases separated the two germline ends. The germline gives CDR1 SGHTA, CDR2 FQGNSA. CDR3 nucleotide sequence: TGTGCCAGCAGCGGCCGACAGAATTTGGAGCAGTTCTTC. Its protein product is CASSGRQNLEQFF. Using reference TRBV7-2 and TRBJ2-1 for the parts outside the CDR3, the full variable domain is GAGVSQSPSNKVTEKGKDVELRCDPISGHTALYWYRQSLGQGLEFLIYFQGNSAPDKSGLPSDRFSAERTGGSVSTLTIQRTQQEDSAVYLCASSGRQNLEQFFGPGTRLTVL.

This clonotype appeared a few times. This chain links TRBV5-1 with TRBJ2-5; weak D call: TRBD1 (6 bases). The CDR3 is 13 amino acids. The V end was cut by 5 bases, the J end by 2 bases, with 10 bases between. The germline V gene has CDR1 SGHRS and CDR2 YFSETQ. CDR3 sequence reads: CASRPGDQETQYF. DNA for the CDR3: TGCGCCAGCAGGCCAGGGGATCAAGAGACCCAGTACTTC.

The sample holds many counts of this clonotype. The V call is TRBV10-3, the J call TRBJ1-5; 9 positions match TRBD1. The CDR3 is made up of 12 amino acids. The V segment lost 10 bases and the J segment 7 bases; nucleotides outside the gene matches: 5. The germline CDR1 and CDR2 sequences are ENHRY and SYGVKD. CDR3 region: CATQGAGQPQHF. As DNA, the CDR3 is TGTGCCACACAGGGGGCAGGGCAGCCCCAGCATTTT.

The chain is built from TRBV15 and TRBJ2-7, with D maybe TRBD1 (6 bases). The CDR3 runs 14 residues. CDR1 and CDR2 (germline): LNHNV, YYDKDF (reference sequence). V was clipped by 1 base and J by 4 bases, with 11 bases between them. The CDR3 DNA follows: TGTGCCACCAGCAGAGTTGGAGACAGGTACGAGCAGTACGTC. Its protein product is CATSRVGDRYEQYV.

This clonotype was detected only a few times. J is TRBJ1-3 and V is TRBV7-2; tentative D call: TRBD1 (5 bases). Germline V CDR1 and CDR2: SGHTA, FQGNSA. Trimming removed 5 bases at V and 4 bases at J, with 18 bases between. The CDR3 consists of 16 residues. For the CDR3, the DNA is TGTGCCAGCAGCCCCAACCCCGGCCAGGGAGGAAACACCATATATTTT. Translated: CASSPNPGQGGNTIYF.

The gene calls are TRBV12-3 or TRBV12-4 and TRBJ1-1; TRBD1 might be the D (6 bases). V lost 8 bases, J lost 2 bases, and 12 bases lay in between. The CDR3 is 13 residues long. As DNA, the CDR3 is TGTGCCAGCGCCCAGGGGTTTAACACTGAAGCTTTCTTT. It yields the protein CASAQGFNTEAFF.

In this sample, this clonotype turned up a few times. The V call is TRBV27, the J call TRBJ1-4, with D possibly matching TRBD1 (5 bases). The germline V gene has CDR1 MNHEY and CDR2 SMNVEV (reference sequence). This CDR3 is built from 15 residues. V shed 2 bases and J shed 10 bases, with 17 bases lying between them. The CDR3 sequence is CASSLGNRNGGKLFF. The CDR3 bases are TGTGCCAGCAGTTTAGGGAACAGGAACGGAGGAAAACTGTTTTTT.

J is TRBJ1-1 and V is TRBV5-1; possibly TRBD1 for D (5 bases). The CDR3 loop spans 15 amino acids. Trimming pared 0 bases from V and 5 bases from J, leaving 14 bases between. The germline gives CDR1 SGHRS, CDR2 YFSETQ. The CDR3 reads CASSLGLTGVTEAFF. DNA of the CDR3: TGCGCCAGCAGCTTGGGGCTAACGGGGGTAACTGAAGCTTTCTTT.

This clonotype was seen a few times. The rearrangement uses TRBV10-3 and TRBJ2-3; maybe TRBD2 (5 bases). The V gene lost 0 bases and the J gene lost 6 bases, with 13 bases spanning the gap. Germline values: CDR1 ENHRY, CDR2 SYGVKD. The CDR3 has 15 amino acids. The CDR3 coding sequence is TGTGCCATCAGTGAGTCGAGGGCCGTGCTGGATACGCAGTATTTT. It codes for CAISESRAVLDTQYF.

This clonotype was recorded a few times. The chain is built from TRBV20-1 and TRBJ2-2, with 9 bases matching TRBD2. J was trimmed by 0 bases and V by 5 bases; bases with no gene match: 7. The CDR3 extends over 16 amino acids. Germline V lookup: CDR1 DFQATT, CDR2 SNEGSKA (reference sequence). CDR3: CSARGRGGANTGELFF. The DNA of the CDR3 is TGCAGTGCTCGCGGGCGCGGGGGGGCGAACACCGGGGAGCTGTTTTTT.

The genes are TRBV7-2 and TRBJ2-5; D could derive from TRBD1 or TRBD2 (5 bases each). V was shortened by 1 base and J by 4 bases, with 16 bases between the two germline ends. This CDR3 is 16 amino acids long. Looked up from germline, CDR1 is SGHTA and CDR2 is FQGNSA. The CDR3 coding sequence is TGTGCCAGCAGCTTAGGAAGGGACGCGTGGGGAGAGACCCAGTACTTC. This encodes CASSLGRDAWGETQYF.

This clonotype was observed a handful of times. V is TRBV5-1 and J is TRBJ2-2; D might be TRBD1 or TRBD2, each matching 5 bases. The CDR3 runs 15 residues. CDR1 and CDR2 (germline): SGHRS, YFSETQ. Trimming cost V 2 bases and J 2 bases, with 10 bases left between them. CDR3 protein: CASSFSGPNTGELFF. Written as DNA, the CDR3 is TGCGCCAGCAGCTTTTCGGGGCCTAACACCGGGGAGCTGTTTTTT. Combining the CDR3 with reference TRBV5-1 and TRBJ2-2 gives the whole variable domain KAGVTQTPRYLIKTRGQQVTLSCSPISGHRSVSWYQQTPGQGLQFLFEYFSETQRNKGNFPGRFSGRQFSNSRSEMNVSTLELGDSALYLCASSFSGPNTGELFFGEGSRLTVL.

In its sample, this clonotype was seen a few times. This rearrangement joins TRBV6-2 or TRBV6-3 to TRBJ2-7, with TRBD1 identical over 9 bases. This CDR3 is built from 14 residues. The germline V gene has CDR1 MNHEY and CDR2 SVGEGT. V shed 7 bases, J shed 3 bases, and the junction held 7 bases outside the gene matches. CDR3 nucleotides: TGTGCCAGCAAAGGTACAGGGGGCATCTACGAGCAGTACTTC. Its protein product is CASKGTGGIYEQYF.